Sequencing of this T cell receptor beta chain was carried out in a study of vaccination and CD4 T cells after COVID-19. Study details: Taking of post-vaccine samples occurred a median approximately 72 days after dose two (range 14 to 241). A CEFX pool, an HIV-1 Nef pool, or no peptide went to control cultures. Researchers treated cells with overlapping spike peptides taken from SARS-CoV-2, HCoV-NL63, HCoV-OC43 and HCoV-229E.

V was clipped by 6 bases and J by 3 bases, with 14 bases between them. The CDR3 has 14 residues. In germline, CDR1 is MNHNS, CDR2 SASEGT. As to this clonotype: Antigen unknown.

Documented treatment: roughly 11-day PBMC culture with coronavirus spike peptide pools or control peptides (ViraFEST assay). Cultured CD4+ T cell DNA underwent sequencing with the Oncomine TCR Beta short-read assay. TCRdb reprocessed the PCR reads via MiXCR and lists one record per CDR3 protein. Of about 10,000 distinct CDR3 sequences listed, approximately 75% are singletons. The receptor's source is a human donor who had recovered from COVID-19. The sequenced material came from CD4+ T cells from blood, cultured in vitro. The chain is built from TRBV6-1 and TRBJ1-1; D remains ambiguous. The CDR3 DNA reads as TGTGCCAGCAGCCTTCAACGGCGAGACACTGAAGCTTTCTTT. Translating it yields CASSLQRRDTEAFF.